The 3 T cell receptor beta chains below come from one sample, sequenced in a study of T-cell memory formation after mild COVID-19. TCRdb ran MiXCR on the 5' RACE reads and lists one entry per CDR3 protein. The sample holds 85,000 to 130,000 distinct CDR3 sequences; over 15% are singletons and the top ten take 28%. The sequenced material came from PBMCs or a T cell subset sorted from them (not recorded which). The receptors stem from an adult woman who had mild COVID-19 (a few samples of this study predate the infection). Cell type and time point are not known.

This clonotype has just a few counts. The chain joins TRBV27 to TRBJ1-1; D unresolved. Trimming stripped 5 bases from V and 2 bases from J, with 12 bases between. The CDR3 totals 14 residues. Germline V gene data show CDR1 as MNHEY and CDR2 as SMNVEV (reference sequence). In nucleotides, the CDR3 is TGTGCCAGCAGTAAAGGATGGGTTAACACTGAAGCTTTCTTT. This codes for CASSKGWVNTEAFF.

The chain carries TRBV19 and TRBJ2-7; D remains unclear. The CDR3 length is 14 residues. CDR1 is LNHDA and CDR2 is SQIVND in the germline V gene (reference sequence). Trimming stripped 6 bases from V and 0 bases from J, with 12 bases between. The CDR3 loop is CASSPSLSSYEQYF. The CDR3 coding sequence is TGTGCCAGTAGCCCTTCACTCAGCTCCTACGAGCAGTACTTC.

This clonotype showed up just once. The chain employs TRBV6-2 or TRBV6-3 and TRBJ2-3; TRBD2 matches at 8 bases. The CDR3 runs 18 residues. V lost 0 bases to trimming and J lost 0 bases; unmatched junction nucleotides: 8. Per germline, CDR1 MNHEY and CDR2 SVGEGT. CDR3 loop: CASSYSYGAGVSTDTQYF. In nucleotides, the CDR3 is TGTGCCAGCAGTTACTCGTATGGAGCGGGAGTGAGCACAGATACGCAGTATTTT.